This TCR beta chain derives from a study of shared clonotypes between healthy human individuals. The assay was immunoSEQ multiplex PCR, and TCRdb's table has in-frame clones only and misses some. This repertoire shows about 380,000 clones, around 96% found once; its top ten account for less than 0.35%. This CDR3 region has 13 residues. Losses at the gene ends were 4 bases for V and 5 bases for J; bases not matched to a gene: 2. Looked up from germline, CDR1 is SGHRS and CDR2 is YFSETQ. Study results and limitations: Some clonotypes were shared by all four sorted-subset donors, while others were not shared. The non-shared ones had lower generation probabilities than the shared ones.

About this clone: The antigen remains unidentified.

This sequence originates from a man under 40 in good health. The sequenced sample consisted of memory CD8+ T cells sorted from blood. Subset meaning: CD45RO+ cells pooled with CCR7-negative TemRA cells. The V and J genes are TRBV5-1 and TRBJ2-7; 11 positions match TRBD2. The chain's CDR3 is CASSTLAGDEQYF. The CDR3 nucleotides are TGCGCCAGCAGCACACTAGCGGGAGACGAGCAGTACTTC.